Given below is one TCR beta chain in context. Its target antigen remains unknown. No qualities accompany the bases; no much larger clone lies one base away. The entry originates in a study of blood T cell repertoires in COVID-19 (dated by TCRdb to between 2020 and 2021). Study-level background: Samples covering the acute and convalescent phases of COVID-19 were provided by collaborators in the United States, Italy and Spain. The repertoires were released in a freely available public database meant as a resource for research on the immune response to SARS-CoV-2. Where available, HLA class I and class II types were obtained from metadata supplied by the sample provider rather than from assay-based typing. The prospective study material was composed of cDNA or gDNA derived from T cells, B-cell-depleted T cells, or PBMCs. Sample metadata almost always included a de-identified subject ID, COVID-19 status, age in years and sex. Deeply sampled blood TCRbeta repertoires from subjects exposed to, actively infected with, or recovered from COVID-19 were included in the dataset. The samples were drawn from two sources: the first 160 participants of the ongoing ImmuneRACE study, and 1,200 or so subjects contributed by 6 global collaborators. General findings and caveats noted by the study authors: How much clinical and demographic metadata was included differed by source and by participant, and the metadata was provided uncurated.

The CDR3 has 14 amino acids, counting the end cysteine and phenylalanine. Only the CDR3 part of the read is kept: 42 bases, read in frame from the first base. For CDR1 and CDR2, the germline V gene (reference sequence) lists MNHEY and SMNVEV. V lost 6 bases and J lost 0 bases, and the count of bases not matched to a germline gene is 1. The immunoSEQ Assay, a bias-controlled multiplex PCR, was used to amplify TCRbeta CDR3 regions from genomic DNA. Per the authors' processing: Within the assay, amplification of reference gene primers was used to estimate how many nucleated cells each sample contained. Sequence reads were collapsed and filtered to measure the absolute abundance of every unique TCRbeta CDR3 rearrangement. For each sample, productive Simpson clonality was calculated by taking the square root of Simpson's diversity index across productive rearrangements. TCRdb retrieved this table from immuneACCESS and kept in-frame rearrangements only. Not all clones are present; in checked studies, unresolved V genes account for under half, and no reason is known for the remainder. V and J calls and clone size are as listed in that table; D and trimming were resolved from the DNA. The sample yields over 150,000 clones; 80% to 90% were counted once. The ten largest clones add up to less than 2% of the sample.

A second Seattle source provided samples from volunteer blood donors who had recovered from COVID-19. The collaborating institutions used their own protocols to collect whole blood in K2EDTA tubes. For TCRbeta analysis, collaborators shipped samples as frozen whole blood, isolated PBMCs, or DNA extracted from either of those sample types. The TCR comes from a man aged 18 to 35 who had recovered from COVID-19. Specimen: peripheral blood. The chain is assembled from TRBV27 and TRBJ2-7; 11 nucleotides in the junction match TRBD1. The DNA sequence is as follows: TGTGCCAGCAGGGGACAGGGGGTCTCCTACGAGCAGTACTTC. The encoded protein is CASRGQGVSYEQYF.